This TCR beta chain was sequenced for a study of T cell responses to AZD1222 COVID-19 vaccine. Study-level background: Pooled together were second doses at about 4 or about 12 weeks.

Generated by immunoSEQ multiplex PCR, the TCRdb table keeps only in-frame clones and is missing some. The table has some 83,000 clones, about 83% seen once. As to this clone: The antigen is undetermined.

Findings and caveats of the study: White British donors predominated, females outnumbered males, and clonal diversity was possibly underestimated.

Sequenced material: peripheral blood, taken on day 0 of AZD1222 vaccination. This sequence was found in an adult in good health.

CDR3 sequence: CASSWGSPGGTDTQYF. In DNA, the CDR3 is TGTGCCAGCAGCTGGGGCTCTCCGGGTGGCACAGATACGCAGTATTTT. The V call is TRBV5-4, the J call TRBJ2-3; D is possibly TRBD1 (5 bases). Germline V lookup: CDR1 SGHNT, CDR2 YYREEE (reference sequence). The V end lost 3 bases, the J end lost 1 base, and 15 bases lay between the germline ends. The CDR3 sequence is 16 residues long. Full variable domain (remainder filled in from reference TRBV5-4 and TRBJ2-3): ETGVTQSPTHLIKTRGQQVTLRCSSQSGHNTVSWYQQALGQGPQFIFQYYREEENGRGNFPPRFSGLQFPNYSSELNVNALELDDSALYLCASSWGSPGGTDTQYFGPGTRLTVL.